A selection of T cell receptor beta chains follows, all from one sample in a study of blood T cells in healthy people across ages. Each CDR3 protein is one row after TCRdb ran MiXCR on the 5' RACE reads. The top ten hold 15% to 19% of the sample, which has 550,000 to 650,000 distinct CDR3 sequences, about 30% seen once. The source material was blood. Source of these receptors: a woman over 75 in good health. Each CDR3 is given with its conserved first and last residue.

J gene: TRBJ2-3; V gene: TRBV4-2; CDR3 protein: CASSQEEGAGYSSTDTQYF
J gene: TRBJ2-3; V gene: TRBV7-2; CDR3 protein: CASSLVAFTDTQYF
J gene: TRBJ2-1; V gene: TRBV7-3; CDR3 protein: CARSLGGGAHEQFF
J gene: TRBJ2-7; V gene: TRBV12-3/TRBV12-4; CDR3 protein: CASSDRGYEQYF
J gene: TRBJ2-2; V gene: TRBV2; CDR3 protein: CASRRTGNTGELFF
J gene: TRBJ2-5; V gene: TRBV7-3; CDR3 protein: CASSYSGGATETQYF
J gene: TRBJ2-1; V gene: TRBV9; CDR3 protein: CASSVGRIAGADEQFF
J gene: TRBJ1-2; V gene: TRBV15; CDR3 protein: CATSRGGAFYGYTF
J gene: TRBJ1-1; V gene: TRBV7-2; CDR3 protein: CATQMVVDTEAFF
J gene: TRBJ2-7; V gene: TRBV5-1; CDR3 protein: CASGAGDSPFGEQYF
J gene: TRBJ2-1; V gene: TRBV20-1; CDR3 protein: CSAKGTSGRSYNEQFF
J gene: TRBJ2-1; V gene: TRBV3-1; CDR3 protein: CARKTSGGGPHAYNEQFF
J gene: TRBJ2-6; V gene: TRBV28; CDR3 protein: CASSPTDRGANVLTF
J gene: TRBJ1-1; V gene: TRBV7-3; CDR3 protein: CASNSGQGQNTEAFF
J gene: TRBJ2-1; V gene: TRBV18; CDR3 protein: CASSPSGSSDDEQFF
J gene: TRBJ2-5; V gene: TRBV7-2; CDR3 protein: CASTLTGPQETQYF
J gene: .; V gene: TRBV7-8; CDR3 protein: CASSGAGGPSTQYF
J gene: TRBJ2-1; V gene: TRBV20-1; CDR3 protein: CSARENRDNNELFF
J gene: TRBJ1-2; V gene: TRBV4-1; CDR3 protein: CASSQVGTASYTF
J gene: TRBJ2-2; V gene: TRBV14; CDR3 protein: CASSPRWGTGELFF
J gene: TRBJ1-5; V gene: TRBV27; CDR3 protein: CASSLYRGQGVDSNQPQHF
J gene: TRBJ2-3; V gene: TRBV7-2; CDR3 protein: CASSTRSRGLGLTDTQYF
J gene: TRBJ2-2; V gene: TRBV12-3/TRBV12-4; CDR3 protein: CASSLNDLNTGELFF
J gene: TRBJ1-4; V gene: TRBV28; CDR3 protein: CASSTYRTNEKLFF
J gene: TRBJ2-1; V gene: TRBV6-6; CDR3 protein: CASSYSGQGWDEQFF
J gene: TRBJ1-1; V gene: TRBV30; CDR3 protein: CAWTGPYRGDLAFF
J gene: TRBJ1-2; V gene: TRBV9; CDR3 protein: CASSEGTGLSYGYTF
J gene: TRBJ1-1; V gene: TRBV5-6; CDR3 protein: CASSRGTVYTEAFF
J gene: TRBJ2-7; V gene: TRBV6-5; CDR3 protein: CASSYGGAPSYEQYF
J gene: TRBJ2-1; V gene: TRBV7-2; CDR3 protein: CASSSRTSGTYNEQFF
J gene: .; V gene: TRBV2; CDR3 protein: CASSITRSGGETQYF
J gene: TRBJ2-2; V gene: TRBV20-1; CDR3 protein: CSARDNDGANTGELFF
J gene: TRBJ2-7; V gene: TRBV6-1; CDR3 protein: CASRPGGTPYEQYF
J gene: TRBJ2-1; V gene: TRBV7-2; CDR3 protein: CASSYPLKTSGRSVNEQFF
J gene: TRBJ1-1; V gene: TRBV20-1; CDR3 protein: CSALNLAEAFF
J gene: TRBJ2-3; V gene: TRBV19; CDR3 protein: CASSIPPSTDTQYF
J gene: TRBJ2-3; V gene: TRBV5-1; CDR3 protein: CASSLETAMDTQYF
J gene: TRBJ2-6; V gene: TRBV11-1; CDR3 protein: CASSLVVQAGANVLTF
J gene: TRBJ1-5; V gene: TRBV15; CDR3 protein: CATNRGGGAGQPQHF
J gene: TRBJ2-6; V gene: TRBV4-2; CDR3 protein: CASSQEMGPDPGANVRTF
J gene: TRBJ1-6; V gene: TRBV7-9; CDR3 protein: CAGQDRDSYNSPLHF
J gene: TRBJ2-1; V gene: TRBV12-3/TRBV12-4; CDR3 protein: CASSLWSRDEQFF
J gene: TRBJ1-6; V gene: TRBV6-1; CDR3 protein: CASSEDRNSPLHF
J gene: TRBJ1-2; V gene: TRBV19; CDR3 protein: CASSMYERGNYGYTF
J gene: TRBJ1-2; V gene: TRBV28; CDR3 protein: CASVATSTYGYTF
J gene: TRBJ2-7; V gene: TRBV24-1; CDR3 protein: CATSDPRTDSYEQYF
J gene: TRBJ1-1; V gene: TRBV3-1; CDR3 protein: CASSPDATGSTEAFF
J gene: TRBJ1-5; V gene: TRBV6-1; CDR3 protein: CASSDIGRKTQPQHF
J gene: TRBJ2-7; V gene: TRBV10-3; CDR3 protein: CAISVEASYEQYF
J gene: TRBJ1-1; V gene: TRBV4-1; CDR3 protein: CASSQEAQAKNTEAFF
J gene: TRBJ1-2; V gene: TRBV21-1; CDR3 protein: CASSTRGTGQGGYTF
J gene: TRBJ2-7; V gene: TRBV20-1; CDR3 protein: CSARKQVSGEQYF
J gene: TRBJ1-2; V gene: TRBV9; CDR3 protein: CASSVELSASAPYGYTF
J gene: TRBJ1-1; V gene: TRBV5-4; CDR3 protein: CASRPNPGQTNTEAFF
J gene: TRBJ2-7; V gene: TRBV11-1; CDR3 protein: CASSRSARSSYEQYF
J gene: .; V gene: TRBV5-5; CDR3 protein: CASSAIISGGETQYF
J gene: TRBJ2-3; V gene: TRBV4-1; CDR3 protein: CASSHGQGAPDTQYF